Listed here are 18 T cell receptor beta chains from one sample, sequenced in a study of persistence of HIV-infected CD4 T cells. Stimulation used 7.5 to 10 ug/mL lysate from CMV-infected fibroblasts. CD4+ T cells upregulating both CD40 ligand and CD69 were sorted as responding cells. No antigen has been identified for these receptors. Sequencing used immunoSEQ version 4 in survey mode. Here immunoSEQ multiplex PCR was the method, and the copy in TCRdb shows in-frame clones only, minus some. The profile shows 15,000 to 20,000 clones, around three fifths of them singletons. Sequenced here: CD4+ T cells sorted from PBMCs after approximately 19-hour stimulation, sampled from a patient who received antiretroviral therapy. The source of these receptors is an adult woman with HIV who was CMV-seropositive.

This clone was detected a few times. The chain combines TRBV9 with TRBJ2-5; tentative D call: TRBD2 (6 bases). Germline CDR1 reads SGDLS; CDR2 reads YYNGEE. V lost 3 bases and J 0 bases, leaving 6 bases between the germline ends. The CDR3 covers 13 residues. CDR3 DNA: TGTGCCAGCAGCGGGGACTACCAAGAGACCCAGTACTTC. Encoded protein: CASSGDYQETQYF.

CDR3 protein: CATRTGDLSGYTF. The CDR3 nucleotides read TGTGCCACCCGGACAGGGGACCTGAGTGGCTACACCTTC. The chain combines TRBV6-5 with TRBJ1-2; 9 bases align to TRBD1. CDR3 size: 13 residues. CDR1 is MNHEY, CDR2 SVGAGI, per germline. V dropped 10 bases and J dropped 7; count of bases not matched to a gene: 10.

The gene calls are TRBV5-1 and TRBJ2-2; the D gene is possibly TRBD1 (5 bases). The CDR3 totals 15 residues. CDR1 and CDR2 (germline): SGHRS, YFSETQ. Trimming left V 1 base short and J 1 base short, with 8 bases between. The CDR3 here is CASSLRQGNTGELFF. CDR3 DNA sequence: TGCGCCAGCAGCTTGCGGCAGGGGAACACCGGGGAGCTGTTTTTT.

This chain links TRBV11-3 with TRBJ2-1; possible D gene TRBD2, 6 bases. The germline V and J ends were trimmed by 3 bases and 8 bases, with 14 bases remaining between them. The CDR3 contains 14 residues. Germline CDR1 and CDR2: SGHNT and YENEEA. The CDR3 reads CASSLGGVKDEQFF. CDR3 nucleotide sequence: TGTGCCAGCAGCTTGGGCGGGGTCAAGGATGAGCAGTTCTTC.

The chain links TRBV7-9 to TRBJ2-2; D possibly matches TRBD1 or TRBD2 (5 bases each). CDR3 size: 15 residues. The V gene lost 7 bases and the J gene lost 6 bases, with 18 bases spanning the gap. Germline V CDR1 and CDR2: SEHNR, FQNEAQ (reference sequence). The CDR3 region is CASTSGLGVSGELFF. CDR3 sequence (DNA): TGTGCCAGCACCTCGGGCCTGGGGGTGTCCGGGGAGCTGTTTTTT.

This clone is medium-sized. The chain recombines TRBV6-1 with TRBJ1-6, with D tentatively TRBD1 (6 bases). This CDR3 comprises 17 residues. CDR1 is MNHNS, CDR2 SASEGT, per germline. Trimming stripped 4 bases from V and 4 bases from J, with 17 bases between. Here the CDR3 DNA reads TGTGCCAGCAGTGTCTCCTTAAGGGGGTCTTATAATTCACCCCTCCACTTT. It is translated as CASSVSLRGSYNSPLHF.

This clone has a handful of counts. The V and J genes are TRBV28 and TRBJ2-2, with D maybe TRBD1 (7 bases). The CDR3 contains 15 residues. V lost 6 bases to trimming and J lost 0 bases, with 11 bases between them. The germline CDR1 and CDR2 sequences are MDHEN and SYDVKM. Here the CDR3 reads CASSRGTANTGELFF. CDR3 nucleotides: TGTGCCAGCAGCCGGGGGACAGCGAACACCGGGGAGCTGTTTTTT.

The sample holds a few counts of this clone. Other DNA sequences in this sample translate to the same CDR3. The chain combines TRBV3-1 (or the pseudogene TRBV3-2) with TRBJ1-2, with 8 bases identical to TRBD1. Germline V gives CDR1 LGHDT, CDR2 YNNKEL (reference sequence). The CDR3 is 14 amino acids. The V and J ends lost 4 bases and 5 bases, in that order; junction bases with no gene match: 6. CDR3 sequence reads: CASSLGQGDYGYTF. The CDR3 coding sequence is TGTGCCAGCAGCCTCGGACAGGGAGATTATGGCTACACCTTC.

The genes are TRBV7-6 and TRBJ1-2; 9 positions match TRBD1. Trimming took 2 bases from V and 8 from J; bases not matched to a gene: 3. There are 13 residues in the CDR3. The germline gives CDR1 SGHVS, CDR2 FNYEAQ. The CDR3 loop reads CASSLRTGDGYTF. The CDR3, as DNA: TGTGCCAGCAGCTTAAGGACAGGGGACGGCTACACCTTC. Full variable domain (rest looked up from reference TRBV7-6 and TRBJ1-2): GAGVSQSPRYKVTKRGQDVALRCDPISGHVSLYWYRQALGQGPEFLTYFNYEAQQDKSGLPNDRFSAERPEGSISTLTIQRTEQRDSAMYRCASSLRTGDGYTFGSGTRLTVV.

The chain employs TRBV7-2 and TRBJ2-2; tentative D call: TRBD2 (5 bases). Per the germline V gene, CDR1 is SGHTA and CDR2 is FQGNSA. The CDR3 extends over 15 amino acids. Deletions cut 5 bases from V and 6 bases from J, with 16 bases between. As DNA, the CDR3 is TGTGCCAGCAGCCCCCACAACGAGCGGTCCGGGGAGCTGTTTTTT. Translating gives CASSPHNERSGELFF.

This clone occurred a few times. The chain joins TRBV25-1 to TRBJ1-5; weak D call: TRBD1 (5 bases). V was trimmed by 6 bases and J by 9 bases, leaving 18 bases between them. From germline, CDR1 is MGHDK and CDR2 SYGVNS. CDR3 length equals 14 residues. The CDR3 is CASSLTEQSGPQHF. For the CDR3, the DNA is TGTGCCAGCAGCCTGACAGAACAATCTGGGCCCCAGCATTTT. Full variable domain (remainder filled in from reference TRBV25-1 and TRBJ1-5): EADIYQTPRYLVIGTGKKITLECSQTMGHDKMYWYQQDPGMELHLIHYSYGVNSTEKGDLSSESTVSRIRTEHFPLTLESARPSHTSQYLCASSLTEQSGPQHFGDGTRLSIL.

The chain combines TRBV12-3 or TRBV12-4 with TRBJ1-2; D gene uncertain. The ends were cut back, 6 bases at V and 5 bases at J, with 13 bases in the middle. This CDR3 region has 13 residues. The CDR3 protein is CASSPTPWYGYTF. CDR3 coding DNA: TGTGCCAGCAGCCCGACCCCGTGGTATGGCTACACCTTC.

CDR3 nucleotide sequence: TGTGCCAGCAGCTCCCGACACCCGGTGGATACGCAGTATTTT. Its translation: CASSSRHPVDTQYF. V usage is TRBV19 and J usage is TRBJ2-3; D gene unclear. This CDR3 is built from 14 residues. Germline assignment: CDR1 LNHDA and CDR2 SQIVND (reference sequence). Deletions cut 9 bases from V and 6 bases from J, with 19 bases between.

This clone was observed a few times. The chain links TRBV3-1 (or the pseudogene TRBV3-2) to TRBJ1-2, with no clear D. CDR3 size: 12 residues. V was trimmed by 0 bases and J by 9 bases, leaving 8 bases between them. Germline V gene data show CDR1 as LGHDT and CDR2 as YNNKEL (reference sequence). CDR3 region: CASSQDHNSYTF. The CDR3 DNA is TGTGCCAGCAGCCAAGACCACAACAGCTACACCTTC.

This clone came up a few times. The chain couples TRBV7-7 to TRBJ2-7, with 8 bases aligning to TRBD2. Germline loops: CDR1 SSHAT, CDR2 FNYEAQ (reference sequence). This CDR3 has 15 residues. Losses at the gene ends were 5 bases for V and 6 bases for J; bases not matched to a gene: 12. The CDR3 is CASSTPAGGRGEQYV. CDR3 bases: TGTGCCAGCAGCACCCCGGCGGGGGGCCGGGGCGAGCAGTACGTC.

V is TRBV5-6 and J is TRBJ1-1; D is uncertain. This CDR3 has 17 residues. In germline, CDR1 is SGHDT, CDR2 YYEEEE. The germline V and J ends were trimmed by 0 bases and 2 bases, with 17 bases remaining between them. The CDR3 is CASSLVSVRLGNTEAFF. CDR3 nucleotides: TGTGCCAGCAGCTTGGTATCGGTACGGTTGGGAAACACTGAAGCTTTCTTT. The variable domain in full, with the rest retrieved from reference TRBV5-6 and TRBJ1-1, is DAGVTQSPTHLIKTRGQQVTLRCSPKSGHDTVSWYQQALGQGPQFIFQYYEEEERQRGNFPDRFSGHQFPNYSSELNVNALLLGDSALYLCASSLVSVRLGNTEAFFGQGTRLTVV.

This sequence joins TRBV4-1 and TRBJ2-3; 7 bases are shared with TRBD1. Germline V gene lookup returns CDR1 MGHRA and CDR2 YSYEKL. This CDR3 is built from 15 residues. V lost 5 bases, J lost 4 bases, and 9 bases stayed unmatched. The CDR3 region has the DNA TGCGCCAGCAGCTACCGGGACCAGGGGGCAGATACGCAGTATTTT. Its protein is CASSYRDQGADTQYF.

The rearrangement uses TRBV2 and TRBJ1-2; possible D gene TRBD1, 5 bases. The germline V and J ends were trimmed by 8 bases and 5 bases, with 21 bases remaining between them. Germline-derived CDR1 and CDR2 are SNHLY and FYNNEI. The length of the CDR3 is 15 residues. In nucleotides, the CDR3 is TGTGCCAGCGGTCTGGGGTCCGGGACGGGGTATGGCTACACCTTC. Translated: CASGLGSGTGYGYTF.